The T cell receptor beta chain under discussion was sequenced for a study of beta chain features in type 1 diabetes. Study-level findings and limits: Patients and controls would share equally any PCR tilt toward shorter templates. Type 1 diabetes patients had TCRB CDR3s that were shorter (moderately but significantly so) in all four CD4+ subsets.

This clone was seen only a few times. What it recognizes is unknown. Donors underwent one heparinised blood draw, 95 to 150 mL on average. Trimming removed 6 bases from V and 2 bases from J, with 8 bases in between. This CDR3 is 11 amino acids long. Germline V gene lookup returns CDR1 SQVTM and CDR2 ANQGSEA. cDNA synthesis used the whole RNA isolate, giving expressed TCRB sequences. Profiled with immunoSEQ multiplex PCR; TCRdb holds only in-frame clones, not every one. The sample has 95,000 to 150,000 clones, less than 20% seen once. Sequenced: central memory CD4+ T cells from blood. This clonotype was obtained from a man aged 30 to 39 with type 1 diabetes. The V call is TRBV29-1, the J call TRBJ2-7; TRBD2 is a possible D gene (6 bases). The CDR3 DNA follows: TGCAGCGTGGGGGGTACCTACGAGCAGTACTTC. As protein: CSVGGTYEQYF.